The 7 T cell receptor beta chains in this list originate from one sample, sequenced in a study of PD-L1 blockade in urothelial cancer. Time point indicated: peripheral blood 6 weeks after treatment start. Only in-frame clones appear in the TCRdb table, and some are missing; sequencing was by immunoSEQ multiplex PCR. Among roughly 110,000 clones listed, roughly 90% were seen once. Sequencing was performed on PBMCs, taken around atezolizumab (anti-PD-L1) treatment. The receptor source for this set is a man in his fifties or sixties with urothelial cancer.

The rearrangement uses TRBV7-3 and TRBJ1-1, with 8 bases matching TRBD1. Trimming cost V 1 base and J 3 bases; bases outside gene matches: 4. The CDR3 sequence is 15 residues long. CDR1 SGHTA and CDR2 FQGTGA come from the germline V gene. The CDR3 DNA is TGTGCCAGCAGCTTAAGTCCAGGGGGCGACACTGAAGCTTTCTTT. It yields the protein CASSLSPGGDTEAFF.

The chain links TRBV5-6 to TRBJ2-1; 12 nucleotides align to TRBD2. The V gene end was trimmed by 0 bases and the J gene end by 6 bases; junction bases not matched to a gene: 7. This CDR3 contains 17 residues. Germline lookup yields CDR1 SGHDT and CDR2 YYEEEE. The CDR3 region is CASSLAASGRAGNEQFF. CDR3 coding DNA: TGTGCCAGCAGCTTGGCCGCTAGCGGGAGGGCCGGCAATGAGCAGTTCTTC.

The chain is built from TRBV9 and TRBJ1-2; possibly TRBD1 for D (5 bases). This CDR3 spans 19 amino acids. V lost 1 base and J 4 bases, leaving 26 bases between the germline ends. From germline, CDR1 is SGDLS and CDR2 YYNGEE. The CDR3 DNA reads TGTGCCAGCAGCGTAAGGGACTCCGGGACCCAGACCTGGCGCTATGGCTACACCTTC. It translates to CASSVRDSGTQTWRYGYTF.

V usage is TRBV2 and J usage is TRBJ2-7; D might be TRBD1 (5 bases). This CDR3 comprises 13 residues. The germline V gene encodes CDR1 SNHLY and CDR2 FYNNEI. Trimming pared 2 bases from V and 0 bases from J, leaving 5 bases between. The CDR3 loop reads CASSEQGSYEQYF. The CDR3 bases are TGTGCCAGCAGTGAACAGGGCTCCTACGAGCAGTACTTC.

The chain carries TRBV5-1 and TRBJ1-4; the D gene is possibly TRBD1 (6 bases). The CDR3 has 15 residues. Trimming removed 0 bases at V and 5 bases at J, with 11 bases between. The germline gives CDR1 SGHRS, CDR2 YFSETQ. CDR3 bases: TGCGCCAGCAGCTTGGCAGGGGTCGAGAATGAAAAACTGTTTTTT. Its translation is CASSLAGVENEKLFF.

The chain recombines TRBV19 with TRBJ1-5; 7 bases fit TRBD1. V dropped 5 bases and J dropped 4; count of bases not matched to a gene: 11. The germline V gene encodes CDR1 LNHDA and CDR2 SQIVND (reference sequence). This CDR3 is built from 16 residues. This CDR3 is CASSLTGTAANQPQHF. The CDR3 DNA is TGTGCCAGTAGTTTAACCGGGACAGCAGCTAATCAGCCCCAGCATTTT.

CDR3: CASSLGYGQGGETQYF. In DNA form, the CDR3 reads TGTGCCAGCAGCTTAGGCTACGGACAGGGGGGAGAGACCCAGTACTTC. V and J are TRBV7-2 and TRBJ2-5, with 10 positions matching TRBD1. The germline V gene has CDR1 SGHTA and CDR2 FQGNSA. The CDR3 has 16 residues. The trim removed 1 base at V and 4 bases at J, leaving 6 bases unmatched.